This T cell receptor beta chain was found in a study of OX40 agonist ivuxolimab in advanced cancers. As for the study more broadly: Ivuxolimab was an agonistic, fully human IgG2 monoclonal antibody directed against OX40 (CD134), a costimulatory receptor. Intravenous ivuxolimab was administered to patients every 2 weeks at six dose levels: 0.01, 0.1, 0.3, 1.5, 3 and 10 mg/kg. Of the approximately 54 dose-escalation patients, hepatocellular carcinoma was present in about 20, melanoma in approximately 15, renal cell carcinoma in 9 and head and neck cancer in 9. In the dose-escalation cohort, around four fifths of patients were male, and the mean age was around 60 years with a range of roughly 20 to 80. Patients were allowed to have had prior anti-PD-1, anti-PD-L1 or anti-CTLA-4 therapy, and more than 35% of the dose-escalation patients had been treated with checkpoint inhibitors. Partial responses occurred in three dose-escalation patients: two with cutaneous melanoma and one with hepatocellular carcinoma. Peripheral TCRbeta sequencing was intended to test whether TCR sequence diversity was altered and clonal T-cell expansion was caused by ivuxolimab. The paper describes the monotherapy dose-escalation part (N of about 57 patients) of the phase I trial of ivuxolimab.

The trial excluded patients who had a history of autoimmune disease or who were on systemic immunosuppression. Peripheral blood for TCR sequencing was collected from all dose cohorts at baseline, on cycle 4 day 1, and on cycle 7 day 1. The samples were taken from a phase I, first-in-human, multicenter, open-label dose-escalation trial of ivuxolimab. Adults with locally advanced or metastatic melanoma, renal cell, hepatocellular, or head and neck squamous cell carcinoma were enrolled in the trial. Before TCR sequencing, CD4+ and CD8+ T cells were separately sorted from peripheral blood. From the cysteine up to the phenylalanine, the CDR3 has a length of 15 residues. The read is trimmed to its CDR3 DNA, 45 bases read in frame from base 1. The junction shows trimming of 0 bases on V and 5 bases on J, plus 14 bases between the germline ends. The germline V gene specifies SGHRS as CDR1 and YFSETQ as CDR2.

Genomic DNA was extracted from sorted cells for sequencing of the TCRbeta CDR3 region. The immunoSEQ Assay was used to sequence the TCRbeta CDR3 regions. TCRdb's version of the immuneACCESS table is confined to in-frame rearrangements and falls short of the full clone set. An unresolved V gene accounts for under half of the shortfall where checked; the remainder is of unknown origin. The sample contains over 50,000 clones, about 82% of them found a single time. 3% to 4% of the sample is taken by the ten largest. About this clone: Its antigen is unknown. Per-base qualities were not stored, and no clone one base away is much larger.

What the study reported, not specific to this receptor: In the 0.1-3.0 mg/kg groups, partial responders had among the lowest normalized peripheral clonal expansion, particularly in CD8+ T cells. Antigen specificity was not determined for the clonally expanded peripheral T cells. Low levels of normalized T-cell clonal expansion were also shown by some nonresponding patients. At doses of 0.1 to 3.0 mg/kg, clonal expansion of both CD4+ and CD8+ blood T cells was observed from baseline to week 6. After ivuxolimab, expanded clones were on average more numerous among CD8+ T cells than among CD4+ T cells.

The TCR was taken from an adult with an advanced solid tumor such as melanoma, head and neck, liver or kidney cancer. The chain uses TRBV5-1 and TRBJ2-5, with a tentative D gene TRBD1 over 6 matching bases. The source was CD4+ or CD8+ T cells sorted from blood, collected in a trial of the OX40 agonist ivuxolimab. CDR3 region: CASSLAPPRGETQYF. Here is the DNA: TGCGCCAGCAGCTTGGCGCCCCCAAGGGGGGAGACCCAGTACTTC.